This T cell receptor (beta chain) was documented in a study of CD8+CD57+ T cells in acquired aplastic anemia. This CDR3 contains 14 residues. V was cut by 5 bases and J by 2 bases, with 12 bases left in between. Germline V lookup: CDR1 LNHNV, CDR2 YYDKDF (reference sequence). Patients included in sequencing had previously demonstrated CD8+CD57+ cell expansion by flow cytometry. The TCR beta profiling, which covered VDJ combination and CDR3 sequence, was carried out using genomic DNA as the template. One entry per CDR3 protein, called by TCRdb with MiXCR from the reads. The sample lists about 270,000 distinct CDR3 sequences; roughly 82% were seen once.

Material for sequencing was sorted CD4+, CD8+, or CD8+CD57+ T cells (not recorded which) from PBMCs. This chain uses TRBV15 with TRBJ2-5, with a tentative D call TRBD1 (6 bases). The TCR sequence derives from a human donor with aplastic anemia. The CDR3 loop reads CATSGQSEQETQYF. Here the CDR3 DNA reads TGTGCCACCAGCGGACAGAGCGAGCAAGAGACCCAGTACTTC.